This T cell receptor (beta chain) was recovered during a study of CD8 T cells in Susac syndrome. Whole-study context: Within the group of sequenced Susac syndrome patients, five or six had active disease and 8 or 9 were in remission.

Reverse transcription of about 0.5 to 1 ug RNA was carried out with random hexamers. The TCR beta CDR3 was amplified by immunoSEQ multiplex PCR across 54 Vbeta, 13 Jbeta. TCRdb reprocessed the immunoSEQ multiplex PCR reads with MiXCR, giving one entry per CDR3 protein. The sample consists of some 190,000 distinct CDR3 sequences, less than 95% of them appearing once. High-throughput TCR beta sequencing covered peripheral CD8+ and CD4+ T cells. Susac syndrome patients met recently defined diagnostic criteria for definite or probable disease. Germline CDR1 is SQVTM and CDR2 is ANQGSEA. The CDR3 is 14 residues long. Trimming removed 8 bases from V and 2 bases from J, with 18 bases in between.

The genes are TRBV29-1 and TRBJ1-2, with D possibly matching TRBD1 (6 bases). Source material: CD4+ T cells from PBMCs. This sequence was found in a human donor with Susac syndrome. CDR3 nucleotides: TGCAGCTTCGCACCCGGGGGCCAAAACTATGGCTACACCTTC. This sequence encodes CSFAPGGQNYGYTF.